This T cell receptor beta chain came from a study of monozygotic twins with inflammatory bowel disease. For every sample, eight separate reactions were used to make cDNA. TCRdb reanalyzed the 5' RACE reads, giving one entry per CDR3 protein sequence and no DNA. Seen in this sample are just over 300,000 distinct CDR3 sequences; the ten most common clones hold about 5%. For this clonotype: Antigen specificity is unknown.

Study findings and constraints: Sharing of clonotypes with others was lower in IBD patients than in healthy twins, and this was especially so with disease activity. Repertoire similarity did not differ between concordant and discordant twins, perhaps due to limited power.

Germline V CDR1 and CDR2: LNHDA, SQIVND (reference sequence). There are 15 residues in the CDR3. The chain has TRBV19 and TRBJ2-1; TCRdb lists TRBD1, though no DNA is available to test this call. The receptor's source is a human donor with ulcerative colitis or Crohn's disease, or a healthy co-twin of an affected twin (not recorded which). Sequencing was performed on blood. CDR3 loop: CASSKPGTPYNEQFF.